A selection of T cell receptor beta chains follows, all from one sample in a study of cytomegalovirus exposure and HLA in healthy donors. The table came from immunoSEQ multiplex PCR; TCRdb's copy has only in-frame clones and leaves some out. Seen here are under 140,000 clones, about 80% observed once, and the top ten hold around 3%. The sample comprised PBMCs. Receptors originate from a woman in her fifties or sixties in good health and CMV-seropositive. CDR3s include the opening cysteine and the closing phenylalanine or tryptophan.

CASSYWRDTGELFF | TRBJ2-2 | TRBV6-7
CASSPPTSGRANEQFF | TRBJ2-1 | TRBV28
CASSIVGGSNNEQFF | TRBJ2-1 | TRBV19
CASSSGFHQPQHF | TRBJ1-5 | TRBV28
CASSQGTSGMPYNEQFF | TRBJ2-1 | TRBV4-1
CASSSGLAGNTGELFF | TRBJ2-2 | TRBV28
CASSPPGQIYEQYF | - | TRBV6-6
CATSSPVIGANVLTF | TRBJ2-6 | TRBV15
CASSHATGANTGELFF | TRBJ2-2 | TRBV7-6
CASSTILQGENTEAFF | TRBJ1-1 | TRBV5-1
CASSALAGGANEQFF | TRBJ2-1 | TRBV7-3
CASSPSASNQPQHF | TRBJ1-5 | TRBV5-5
CASSSGQGNEQYF | TRBJ2-7 | TRBV28
CASSLGGSPRETQYF | TRBJ2-5 | TRBV5-4
CASSSRTSAEETQYF | TRBJ2-5 | TRBV5-4
CASSEVAGVLPYEQYF | TRBJ2-7 | TRBV6-1
CASSIVFGEEAFF | TRBJ1-1 | TRBV19
CASSLRPSGQETQYF | TRBJ2-5 | TRBV7-7
CAISEEGQADGNQPQHF | TRBJ1-5 | TRBV10-3
CASTRAGGHSEQYF | TRBJ2-7 | TRBV27
CASSPRVSPYEQYF | TRBJ2-7 | TRBV11-1
CSVEKTGYEQYF | TRBJ2-7 | TRBV29-1
CASSPPGQGVTGELFF | TRBJ2-2 | TRBV18
CASSPRQGRTEAFF | TRBJ1-1 | TRBV27
CASSYSPRGLEKLFF | TRBJ1-4 | TRBV6-5
CASSLAGHPYEQYF | TRBJ2-7 | TRBV5-1
CASSPPGGRKYEQYF | TRBJ2-7 | TRBV18
CASSWSGVGSTGELFF | TRBJ2-2 | TRBV5-1
CASSLSTGTGNGYTF | TRBJ1-2 | TRBV5-6
CASRWTSGQETQYF | TRBJ2-5 | TRBV7-2
CSVRDRANQETQYF | TRBJ2-5 | TRBV29-1
CASSKDYWTGPNYGYTF | TRBJ1-2 | TRBV21-1
CATPGGGRQYF | TRBJ2-7 | TRBV2
CASERNIETGAYEQYF | TRBJ2-7 | TRBV21-1
CASSLRQGHYEQYF | - | TRBV27
CATKTSSYEQYF | TRBJ2-7 | TRBV6-6
CASSFGTGANYGYTF | TRBJ1-2 | TRBV27
CASSPYPPANTGELFF | TRBJ2-2 | TRBV6-4
CANSGGNNEQFF | TRBJ2-1 | TRBV10-3
CASSRQGAVDTQYF | TRBJ2-3 | TRBV5-4
CASSPAGTGVSATNEKLFF | TRBJ1-4 | TRBV18